Below, 4 T cell receptor beta chains from the same sample are listed, as sequenced in a study of OX40 agonist ivuxolimab in advanced cancers. The protocol used for the library was the immunoSEQ multiplex PCR assay. TCRdb re-hosts the immuneACCESS table, in-frame sequences only. Its copies lack some clones; in the studies checked, an unresolved V gene accounts for under half of them, and the cause for the rest is not known. The sample profile shows 65,000 to 80,000 clones; approximately 80% of them were found once. Less than 9.5% of the sample lies in the top ten. The input for sequencing was CD4+ or CD8+ T cells sorted from blood, taken in a trial of the OX40 agonist ivuxolimab. The receptors shown here come from an adult with an advanced solid tumor such as melanoma, head and neck, liver or kidney cancer.

This clone has just a few counts. The rearrangement uses TRBV25-1 and TRBJ1-2; D possibly corresponds to TRBD1 (6 bases). Trimming shortened V by 3 bases and J by 2 bases, and 13 bases separated the two germline ends. The germline V gene has CDR1 MGHDK and CDR2 SYGVNS. The CDR3 contains 15 residues. This CDR3 is CASSDPGTKNYGYTF. CDR3 nucleotide sequence: TGTGCCAGCAGTGACCCCGGGACAAAGAACTATGGCTACACCTTC.

The V and J genes are TRBV2 and TRBJ1-2; 8 bases line up with TRBD1. The CDR3 runs 15 residues. J was trimmed by 2 bases and V by 6 bases; bases with no gene match: 8. Germline V lookup: CDR1 SNHLY, CDR2 FYNNEI. DNA for the CDR3: TGTGCCAGCAGGGAGCTGAGACAGGGGAACTATGGCTACACCTTC. Residues: CASRELRQGNYGYTF.

V is TRBV7-8 and J is TRBJ2-2; tentative D call: TRBD2 (7 bases). CDR1 and CDR2 (germline): SGHVS, FQNEAQ. The CDR3 is 15 amino acids. Trimming cost V 0 bases and J 7 bases, with 12 bases left between them. The CDR3 reads CASSLAGGLVGELFF. CDR3 DNA: TGTGCCAGCAGCTTAGCGGGGGGGCTTGTCGGGGAGCTGTTTTTT.

J is TRBJ1-1 and V is TRBV5-4; D may be TRBD1 (6 bases). The germline V and J ends were trimmed by 4 bases and 2 bases, with 12 bases remaining between them. CDR1 is SGHNT, CDR2 YYREEE, per germline (reference sequence). This CDR3 region has 14 residues. In DNA form, the CDR3 reads TGTGCCAGCAGCCTCTCGGACAGAAACACTGAAGCTTTCTTT. It yields the protein CASSLSDRNTEAFF. The full variable domain, its missing parts supplied by reference TRBV5-4 and TRBJ1-1, is ETGVTQSPTHLIKTRGQQVTLRCSSQSGHNTVSWYQQALGQGPQFIFQYYREEENGRGNFPPRFSGLQFPNYSSELNVNALELDDSALYLCASSLSDRNTEAFFGQGTRLTVV.